The T cell receptor beta chain described here comes from a study of cytomegalovirus exposure and HLA in healthy donors. About the research overall: The roughly 670 first-cohort repertoires and the 100 to 150 validation repertoires shared the same platform, a later analysis reported. Findings and limits, study-wide: Reportedly, diagnosis of cytomegalovirus status by the classifier showed high specificity and sensitivity.

Note on this clone: Its antigen is currently unknown.

Repertoires were generated with immunoSEQ multiplex PCR, while TCRdb's copy carries only in-frame clones and drops some. In the table there are 120,000 or so clones, roughly 90% of which are singletons. Separate from the approximately 700-subject first cohort was the roughly 130-subject validation cohort, to which the donors belonged. Trimming took 10 bases from V and 8 from J; bases not matched to a gene: 22. This CDR3 has 16 residues. The germline CDR1 and CDR2 sequences are SNHLY and FYNNEI. Sequencing was done on a sample of PBMCs. The chain uses TRBV2 and TRBJ1-2, with 7 bases fitting TRBD1. This clonotype was sampled from a man between 25 and 39 years old in good health and CMV-seronegative. The CDR3 DNA is TGTGCCACCGGGACAGAATTGACGAGTAGGGGCTCGGGCTACACCTTC. Translating gives CATGTELTSRGSGYTF.